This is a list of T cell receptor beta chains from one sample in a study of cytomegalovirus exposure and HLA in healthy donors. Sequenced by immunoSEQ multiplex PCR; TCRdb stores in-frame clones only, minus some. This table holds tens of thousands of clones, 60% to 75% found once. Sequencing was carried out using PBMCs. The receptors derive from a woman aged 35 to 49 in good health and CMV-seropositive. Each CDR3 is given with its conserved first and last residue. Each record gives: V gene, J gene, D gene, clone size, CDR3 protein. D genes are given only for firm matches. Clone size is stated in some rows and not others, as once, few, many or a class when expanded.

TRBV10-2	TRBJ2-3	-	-	CASSGATDTQYF
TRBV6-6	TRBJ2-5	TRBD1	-	CASSRQGAVETQYF
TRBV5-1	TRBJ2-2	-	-	CASGRDRNTGELFF
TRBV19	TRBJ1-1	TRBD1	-	CASRAPGQRGTEAFF
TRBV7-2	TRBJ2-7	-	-	CASSSLSYRVGAYEQYF
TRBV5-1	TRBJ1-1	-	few	CASSFGGVSTEAFF
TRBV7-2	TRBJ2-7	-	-	CASSRRRHEVYF
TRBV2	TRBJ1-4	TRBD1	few	CASRGGYEKLFF
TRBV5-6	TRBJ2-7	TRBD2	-	CASSLGLAGAGYEQYF
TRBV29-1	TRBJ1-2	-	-	CSAGGGGGYTF
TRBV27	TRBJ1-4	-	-	CASRVRGSGAKLFF
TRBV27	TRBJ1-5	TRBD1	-	CASSWTGGPTGRPQHF
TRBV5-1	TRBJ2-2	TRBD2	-	CASNRGGDRRTGELFF
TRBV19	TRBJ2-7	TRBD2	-	CASSLGLLRDEQYF
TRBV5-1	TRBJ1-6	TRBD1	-	CASSLSSGTGYNSPLHF
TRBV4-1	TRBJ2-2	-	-	CASSQAQGTGELFF
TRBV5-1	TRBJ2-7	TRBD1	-	CASRRAGQGAYEQYF
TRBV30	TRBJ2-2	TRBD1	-	CARSGRTGVTIANTGELFF
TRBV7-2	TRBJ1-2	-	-	CASSPQSGYEGYTF
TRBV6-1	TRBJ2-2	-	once	CASYGPFRELFF
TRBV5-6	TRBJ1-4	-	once	CASSLRGGRANEKLFF
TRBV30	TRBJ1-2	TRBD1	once	CAWSTGQATRNYGYTF
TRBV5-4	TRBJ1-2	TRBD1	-	CASSLKTPGQLNNYGYTF
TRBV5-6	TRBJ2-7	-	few	CASSPTGRSVYEQYF
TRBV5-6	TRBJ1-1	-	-	CASSRRPGQNTEAFF
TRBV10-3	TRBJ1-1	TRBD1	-	CAKRRDSDTEAFF
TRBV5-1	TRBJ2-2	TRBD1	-	CASSLGQGTNTGELFF
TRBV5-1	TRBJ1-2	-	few	CASSLATGYYGYTF
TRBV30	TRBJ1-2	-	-	CAWTILRKTAGNYGYTF
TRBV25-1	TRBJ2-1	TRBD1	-	CASSRGPGNEQFF
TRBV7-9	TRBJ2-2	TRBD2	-	CASSFTSGGLANTGELFF
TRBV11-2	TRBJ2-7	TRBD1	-	CASSADRGRDEQYF
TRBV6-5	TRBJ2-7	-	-	CATTLSSEQYF
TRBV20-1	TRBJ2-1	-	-	CSARATSEQFF
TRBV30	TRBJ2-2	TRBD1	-	CARRWGQGATGELFF
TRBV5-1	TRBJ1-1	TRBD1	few	CASSLQPGQDTEAFF
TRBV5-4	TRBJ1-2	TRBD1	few	CASSRTGSDYGYTF
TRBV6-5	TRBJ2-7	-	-	CASSYLAGDYEQYF
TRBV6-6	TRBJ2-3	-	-	CASSRLTGPPTDTQYF
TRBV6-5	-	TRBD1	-	CASSPGTGGVEQYF
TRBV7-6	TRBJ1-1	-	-	CASSLAPWEPVEAFF
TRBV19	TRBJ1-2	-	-	CASGQGLYGYTF
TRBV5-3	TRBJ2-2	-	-	CARSLRVPTNTGELFF